Listed here are 20 T cell receptor beta chains from one sample, sequenced in a study of TIL therapy for anti-PD-1-resistant metastatic lung cancer (dated by TCRdb to about 2021). This specimen's time point label, interpreted: pre-treatment sample, taken before nivolumab and TIL therapy. Excised metastases, mostly pleural nodules or supraclavicular lymph nodes, were used as baseline tumor samples and were taken from the same resection from which TIL were grown. TCR beta CDR3 regions were amplified from genomic DNA with the immunoSEQ v3 hsTCRB kit using bias-controlled multiplex PCR. TCRdb obtained this table from immuneACCESS and retained in-frame rearrangements with V and J assigned. These tables miss some clones; where compared with another copy, unresolved V genes account for less than half of the shortfall, and the remainder is unexplained. The sample contains tens of thousands of clones, less than 75% of them found a single time. The top ten constitute roughly 6% of the sample.

This material consisted of tumor tissue, taken at baseline. Receptor source: a person aged 25 to 80 with non-small cell lung cancer.

The chain is built from TRBV28 and TRBJ1-5; D is ambiguous. Germline loops: CDR1 MDHEN, CDR2 SYDVKM. This CDR3 has 16 residues. The V gene lost 5 bases and the J gene lost 0 bases, with 14 bases spanning the gap. CDR3 nucleotide sequence: TGTGCCAGCAGTCCAACAAAGTCTCATAGCAATCAGCCCCAGCATTTT. Translating it yields CASSPTKSHSNQPQHF. Full variable domain (outside the CDR3, taken from reference TRBV28 and TRBJ1-5): DVKVTQSSRYLVKRTGEKVFLECVQDMDHENMFWYRQDPGLGLRLIYFSYDVKMKEKGDIPEGYSVSREKKERFSLILESASTNQTSMYLCASSPTKSHSNQPQHFGDGTRLSIL.

This clone has just a few counts. The chain recombines TRBV19 with TRBJ2-3; 12 bases line up with TRBD2. The junction had 7 bases not matched to a gene; V was cut back by 3 bases and J by 6 bases. Germline assignment: CDR1 LNHDA and CDR2 SQIVND (reference sequence). The CDR3 has 16 residues. CDR3 loop: CASSIGASGRADTQYF. CDR3 sequence (DNA): TGTGCCAGTAGTATTGGGGCTAGCGGGAGGGCGGATACGCAGTATTTT.

The V gene is TRBV27, the J gene TRBJ2-3; D is tentatively TRBD1 or TRBD2 (5 bases each). The CDR3 has 17 amino acids. V lost 0 bases, J lost 2 bases, and 15 bases lay in between. Germline V gene sequence: CDR1 MNHEY, CDR2 SMNVEV (reference sequence). The CDR3 DNA reads TGTGCCAGCAGTTTATCGAGGGGAATGGGGGTCACAGATACGCAGTATTTT. This encodes CASSLSRGMGVTDTQYF.

This clone has more than one count but fewer than ten. The chain has TRBV5-6 and TRBJ2-1; 9 bases fit TRBD1. The CDR3 sequence is 15 residues long. Germline V gene lookup returns CDR1 SGHDT and CDR2 YYEEEE. The V gene end was trimmed by 2 bases and the J gene end by 12 bases; junction bases not matched to a gene: 12. DNA for the CDR3: TGTGCCAGCAGCTTTGGGACAGGGACATTACGCGGGCAGTTCTTC. Its translation: CASSFGTGTLRGQFF.

This clone appeared once. This chain's CDR3 is CASSGTGRGTDTQYF. Written as DNA, the CDR3 is TGTGCCAGTAGTGGGACAGGGAGAGGCACAGATACGCAGTATTTT. The V and J genes are TRBV19 and TRBJ2-3, with 9 bases identical to TRBD1. This CDR3 has 15 residues. Germline lookup yields CDR1 LNHDA and CDR2 SQIVND (reference sequence). Trimming cost V 5 bases and J 1 base; bases outside gene matches: 4.

This sequence joins TRBV18 and TRBJ1-5; 10 bases are shared with TRBD1. The CDR3 has 14 amino acids. Germline CDR1 is KGHSH and CDR2 is LQKENI. Germline trimming cut 3 bases from V and 7 bases from J; bases unmatched to any gene: 3. In DNA form, the CDR3 reads TGTGCCAGCTCACCGGACAGGGGGGTGCAGCCCCAGCATTTT. This codes for CASSPDRGVQPQHF.

The rearrangement uses TRBV7-2 and TRBJ1-1; TRBD1 matches at 7 bases. Per germline, CDR1 SGHTA and CDR2 FQGNSA. This CDR3 has 14 residues. V was pared by 7 bases and J by 2 bases, with 7 bases of the junction left unmatched. Here the CDR3 reads CASNAGQPNTEAFF. The CDR3 region has the DNA TGTGCCAGCAACGCGGGACAGCCAAACACTGAAGCTTTCTTT.

The chain couples TRBV10-3 to TRBJ2-7; D not resolved. V was cut by 4 bases and J by 2 bases, with 9 bases left in between. The CDR3 has 13 residues. The V gene's germline CDR1 is ENHRY and CDR2 SYGVKD. The CDR3 reads CAISVDRTYEQYF. The CDR3 nucleotides are TGTGCCATCAGTGTAGACCGGACCTACGAGCAGTACTTC.

A single count supports this clone. This chain joins TRBV11-1 and TRBJ2-5, with TRBD2 matching over 8 bases. Losses at the gene ends were 5 bases for V and 5 bases for J; bases not matched to a gene: 16. The CDR3 extends over 17 amino acids. The germline CDR1 and CDR2 sequences are SGHAT and FQDESV (reference sequence). The CDR3 sequence is CASSPRVRAGGYETQYF. CDR3 coding DNA: TGTGCCAGCAGCCCCCGCGTCCGTGCGGGGGGCTACGAGACCCAGTACTTC.

On this clone itself: At one boundary the junction diverges from the germline segment, which might be a read error. Within the sample, other DNA sequences also encode this same CDR3. The chain is built from TRBV13 and TRBJ2-7, with D perhaps assigned TRBD1 or TRBD2 (5 bases each). Germline V CDR1 and CDR2: PRHDT, FYEKMQ (reference sequence). This CDR3 has 15 amino acids. CDR3 loop: CASSLGNRDAYEQYF. CDR3 sequence (DNA): TGTGCCAGCAGCTTAGGCAACCGGGACGCCTACGAGCAGTATTTC.

This chain connects TRBV5-5 to TRBJ2-7, with TRBD1 as a possible D gene (6 bases). Germline-derived CDR1 and CDR2 are SGHKS and YYEKEE (reference sequence). Trimming pared 0 bases from V and 4 bases from J, leaving 20 bases between. This CDR3 contains 17 residues. CDR3 DNA sequence: TGTGCCAGCAGCTTGGCTCCCCCGGGGTGGGGGCTGTACGAGCAGTACTTC. It encodes CASSLAPPGWGLYEQYF.

This sequence joins TRBV6-6 and TRBJ2-2; 11 positions agree with TRBD1. The junction had 6 bases not matched to a gene; V was cut back by 6 bases and J by 6 bases. The length of the CDR3 is 15 residues. Per germline, CDR1 MNHNY and CDR2 SVGAGI (reference sequence). CDR3 sequence (DNA): TGTGCCAGCAGACGGACAGGGGGCCAACCCGGGGAGCTGTTTTTT. It is translated as CASRRTGGQPGELFF.

V and J are TRBV28 and TRBJ1-2, with D perhaps matching TRBD1 (6 bases). The V gene lost 1 base and the J gene lost 5 bases, with 11 bases spanning the gap. This CDR3 contains 14 residues. Germline CDR1 reads MDHEN; CDR2 reads SYDVKM. The DNA of the CDR3 is TGTGCCAGCAGTTTATTGGCAGGGGAGTATGGCTACACCTTC. Encoded protein: CASSLLAGEYGYTF.

This sequence joins TRBV5-1 and TRBJ2-3; maybe TRBD2 (5 bases). V was clipped by 0 bases and J by 0 bases, with 11 bases between them. There are 16 residues in the CDR3. Germline V gives CDR1 SGHRS, CDR2 YFSETQ. Written as DNA, the CDR3 is TGCGCCAGCAGCTTGGGTCCGGGCGGGAGCACAGATACGCAGTATTTT. Encoded protein: CASSLGPGGSTDTQYF.

The chain uses TRBV28 and TRBJ2-7; D not resolved. Trimming cost V 3 bases and J 1 base, with 7 bases left between them. This CDR3 is 13 amino acids long. Germline lookup yields CDR1 MDHEN and CDR2 SYDVKM. The CDR3 nucleotides are TGTGCCAGCAGTTTGGGTCCTTCCTACGAGCAGTACTTC. The encoded protein is CASSLGPSYEQYF.

The V call is TRBV11-3, the J call TRBJ2-3; D is possibly TRBD2 (7 bases). The CDR3 loop spans 16 amino acids. The germline V gene has CDR1 SGHNT and CDR2 YENEEA. Trimming pared 3 bases from V and 3 bases from J, leaving 16 bases between. CDR3 loop: CASSLRGGPSTDTQYF. CDR3 in DNA: TGTGCCAGCAGCTTGAGGGGGGGGCCGAGTACAGATACGCAGTATTTT.

This chain links TRBV7-9 with TRBJ2-7; TRBD1 matches at 8 bases. CDR1 is SEHNR and CDR2 is FQNEAQ in the germline V gene (reference sequence). The V gene end was trimmed by 8 bases and the J gene end by 5 bases; junction bases not matched to a gene: 20. CDR3 size: 17 residues. CDR3 in amino acids: CASLPPSSRTGLDEQYF. The CDR3 DNA reads as TGTGCCAGCCTACCACCCAGCAGCCGGACAGGGCTTGACGAGCAGTACTTC.

The sample holds one count of this clone. This chain uses TRBV2 with TRBJ2-7, with 9 bases aligning to TRBD2. The J segment lost 2 bases and the V segment lost 6 bases, leaving 5 bases of the junction unmatched. The germline V gene has CDR1 SNHLY and CDR2 FYNNEI. The CDR3 is 14 residues long. CDR3 loop: CASRTAGGAYEQYF. The CDR3 DNA reads TGTGCCAGCAGAACGGCGGGGGGGGCCTACGAGCAGTACTTC.

This sequence joins TRBV27 and TRBJ2-3; TRBD2 might be the D (5 bases). CDR1 is MNHEY, CDR2 SMNVEV, per germline (reference sequence). V lost 6 bases and J lost 4, with 14 bases in between. This CDR3 has 14 residues. DNA for the CDR3: TGTGCCAGCAGCCAGGTCCGGCGGGCAGATACGCAGTATTTT. This translates into CASSQVRRADTQYF.

The chain uses TRBV19 and TRBJ2-5; no clear D gene. The V gene lost 3 bases and the J gene lost 5 bases, with 10 bases spanning the gap. The CDR3 is 13 amino acids. Germline V gene sequence: CDR1 LNHDA, CDR2 SQIVND (reference sequence). DNA of the CDR3: TGTGCCAGTAGTATCGCCCTGCGGGAGACCCAGTACTTC. Residues: CASSIALRETQYF.